This is a list of T cell receptor beta chains from one sample in a study of blood T cell repertoires in COVID-19. Data came from immunoSEQ multiplex PCR; TCRdb stores just in-frame clones and leaves some out. The table records over 100,000 clones, over 85% of them present only once. What was sequenced was peripheral blood. Receptors were obtained from a woman aged 45-65 years with COVID-19, enrolled during active disease. Both conserved end residues are part of each CDR3. Each record gives: J gene, clone size, D gene, V gene, CDR3 length, CDR3 protein, CDR3 DNA. The D gene is left open where the match is weak. Only some rows state a clone size, as once, few, many or a class for expanded clones.

TRBJ1-1	NA	NA	TRBV5-1	14	CASSSTGRKSEAFF	TGCGCCAGCAGCTCCACAGGGAGAAAAAGTGAAGCTTTCTTT
TRBJ2-7	NA	NA	TRBV19	14	CASSMMGLRDEQYF	TGTGCCAGTAGTATGATGGGGTTGAGGGACGAGCAGTACTTC
TRBJ2-3	once	NA	TRBV11-3	15	CASSSPGTSSDTQYF	TGTGCCAGCAGCTCCCCCGGGACTTCGTCAGATACGCAGTATTTT
TRBJ1-6	NA	TRBD1	TRBV3-1/TRBV3-2	18	CASSQEKLNRGFHSPLHF	TGTGCCAGCAGCCAAGAAAAGTTGAACAGGGGGTTTCATTCACCCCTCCACTTT
TRBJ2-1	NA	NA	TRBV28	13	CASRRRGYNEQFF	TGTGCCAGCCGCCGGCGGGGATACAATGAGCAGTTCTTC
TRBJ1-6	NA	NA	TRBV5-1	14	CATRTGGYNSPLHF	TGCGCCACCCGCACGGGGGGCTATAATTCACCCCTCCACTTT
TRBJ1-5	NA	NA	TRBV7-9	13	CASSLEEGQPQHF	TGTGCCAGCAGCTTAGAGGAGGGGCAGCCCCAGCATTTT
TRBJ1-2	NA	TRBD1	TRBV25-1	13	CASSRGQGFGYTF	TGTGCCAGCAGTAGGGGACAGGGGTTTGGCTACACCTTC
TRBJ2-2	NA	TRBD1	TRBV7-9	15	CASSLGQGADGELFF	TGTGCCAGCAGCTTGGGACAGGGGGCGGACGGGGAGCTGTTTTTT
TRBJ2-1	NA	NA	TRBV24-1	16	CATSPRRDTILDEQFF	TGTGCCACCAGTCCTCGTCGGGACACCATTCTGGATGAGCAGTTCTTC
TRBJ1-4	NA	NA	TRBV30	13	CAWRQVLNEKLFF	TGTGCCTGGAGACAGGTGCTTAATGAAAAACTGTTTTTT
TRBJ1-2	NA	NA	TRBV5-1	12	CASSLGQGGYTF	TGCGCCAGCAGCTTGGGACAAGGTGGCTACACCTTC
TRBJ1-1	NA	NA	TRBV6-5	13	CASIAVRGTEAFF	TGTGCCAGCATCGCAGTGCGGGGCACTGAAGCTTTCTTT
TRBJ1-2	NA	TRBD1	TRBV29-1	11	CSVGTGDGYTF	TGCAGCGTAGGGACAGGGGACGGCTACACCTTC
TRBJ1-4	NA	NA	TRBV5-8	15	CASSFPPDGATKLFF	TGTGCCAGCAGCTTTCCCCCCGACGGAGCGACAAAACTGTTTTTT
TRBJ1-6	NA	TRBD1	TRBV28	14	CASTRDRGLSPLHF	TGTGCCAGCACGCGGGACAGGGGGCTATCACCCCTCCACTTT
TRBJ2-1	NA	NA	TRBV25-1	14	CASSESAWGDEQFF	TGTGCCAGCAGTGAAAGCGCCTGGGGCGATGAGCAGTTCTTC
TRBJ1-1	NA	NA	TRBV19	16	CASSPIRGVGGTEAFF	TGTGCCAGTAGTCCGATTCGAGGAGTGGGAGGCACTGAAGCTTTCTTT
TRBJ2-3	NA	NA	TRBV5-6	16	CASSLEVRASTDTQYF	TGTGCCAGCAGCTTGGAGGTCAGGGCTAGCACAGATACGCAGTATTTT
TRBJ2-1	NA	TRBD2	TRBV11-2	15	CASSLEGGGAFEQFF	TGTGCCAGCAGCTTAGAGGGCGGGGGGGCCTTTGAGCAGTTCTTC
TRBJ1-2	NA	NA	TRBV10-3	17	CATTPHSTFSSNYGYTF	TGTGCCACCACCCCGCATAGTACCTTCTCCTCTAACTATGGCTACACCTTC
TRBJ1-6	NA	TRBD1	TRBV6-6	19	CASSPYGTGRSSYNSPLHF	TGTGCCAGCAGTCCGTACGGGACAGGGCGTAGCTCCTATAATTCACCCCTCCACTTT